This TCR beta chain comes out of a study of tumor and adjacent non-tumor tissue in lung cancer. In the study overall: Histology: 12 adenocarcinoma, a couple of squamous cell carcinoma, 1 small cell lung cancer. About 4.17 million productive TCRbeta reads were obtained per sample on average.

Three rounds of nested PCR, following a modified ARM-PCR protocol, produced the TCRbeta library. From the multiplex PCR reads, TCRdb called clonotypes with MiXCR, one entry per CDR3 protein. The sample has some 66,000 distinct CDR3 sequences; roughly 60% are singletons. The template was RNA from unsorted bulk tissue. The normal lung tissue was taken more than 3 cm from the tumor edge. As for this clonotype: Its target is unknown. Because it lacks the conserved phenylalanine or tryptophan at the end, this CDR3 is likely a read error.

Whole-study findings and limits: Compared with tumor, normal lung showed significantly lower TCR diversity. Top 100 clones took a larger repertoire share in normal lung.

The source is a man between 65 and 85 years old with non-small cell lung cancer. The sample comprised distant non-tumor lung tissue.

The CDR3 reads CASNYYSDSGSKQYS. In DNA, the CDR3 is TGTGCCAGCAATTACTACTCGGACAGCGGAAGTAAGCAGTACTCC. V gene TRBV6-5 combines with J gene TRBJ2-7; D might be TRBD1 (6 bases). The CDR3 covers 15 residues. Germline CDR1 MNHEY, CDR2 SVGAGI.